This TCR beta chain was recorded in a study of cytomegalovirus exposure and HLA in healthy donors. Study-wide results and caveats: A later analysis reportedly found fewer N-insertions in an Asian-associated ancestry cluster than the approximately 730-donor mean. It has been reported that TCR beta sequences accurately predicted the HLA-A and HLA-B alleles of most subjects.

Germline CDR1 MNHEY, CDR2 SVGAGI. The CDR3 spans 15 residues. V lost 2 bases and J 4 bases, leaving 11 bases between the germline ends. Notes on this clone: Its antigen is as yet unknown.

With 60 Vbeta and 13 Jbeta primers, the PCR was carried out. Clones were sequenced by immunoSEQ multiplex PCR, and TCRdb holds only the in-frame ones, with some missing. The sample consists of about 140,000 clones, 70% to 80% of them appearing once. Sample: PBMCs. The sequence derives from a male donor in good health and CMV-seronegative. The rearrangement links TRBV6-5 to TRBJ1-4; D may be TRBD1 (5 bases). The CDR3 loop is CASSYGGAGNEKLFF. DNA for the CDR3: TGTGCCAGCAGTTACGGAGGGGCTGGTAATGAAAAACTGTTTTTT.